Each of the 3 T cell receptor beta chains below was sequenced from the same sample in a study of blood T cell repertoires in COVID-19. This table comes from immunoSEQ multiplex PCR, and its TCRdb copy is limited to in-frame clones, with some not included. The table has over 55,000 clones, more than 75% seen once. The sample taken for sequencing was peripheral blood. The source of these receptors is a woman at least 80 years old with acute or convalescent COVID-19.

This chain links TRBV5-8 with TRBJ2-7, with D perhaps matching TRBD2 (5 bases). CDR1 is SGHTS, CDR2 YDEGEE, per germline. The ends were cut back, 4 bases at V and 3 bases at J, with 14 bases in the middle. This CDR3 comprises 14 residues. DNA of the CDR3: TGTGCCAGCAGCCGTTTAGCGACCCTCTACGAGCAGTACTTC. Protein: CASSRLATLYEQYF.

V and J are TRBV19 and TRBJ1-2; D is possibly TRBD1 (6 bases). Trimming left V 3 bases short and J 4 bases short, with 18 bases between. The CDR3 extends over 16 amino acids. CDR1 is LNHDA, CDR2 SQIVND, per germline (reference sequence). The CDR3 DNA reads as TGTGCCAGTAGTATGGGGGCAGGAACTCCGCTCTATGGCTACACCTTC. Its protein product is CASSMGAGTPLYGYTF.

The gene calls are TRBV7-9 and TRBJ2-5; unclear D gene. This CDR3 has 16 amino acids. Looked up from germline, CDR1 is SEHNR and CDR2 is FQNEAQ (reference sequence). V was cut by 0 bases and J by 5 bases, with 16 bases left in between. CDR3 sequence (DNA): TGTGCCAGCAGCTTAGCGCGGATGAGGCTCCGTGAGACCCAGTACTTC. The encoded protein is CASSLARMRLRETQYF.